A selection of T cell receptor beta chains follows, all from one sample in a study of CD8+ T cells in alopecia areata. Profiled with immunoSEQ multiplex PCR; TCRdb holds only in-frame clones, not every one. The table includes over 120,000 clones, around 58% detected once. The sequenced sample was CD4+ T cells sorted from blood, obtained at week 0. Receptors originate from a human donor with alopecia areata. The CDR3 runs from the conserved cysteine through the conserved F or W. A D gene is named only where the DNA matches it firmly. The size of a clone is reported for some rows only, either as once, few or many, or as a class for expanded clones.

14 - TRBJ2-6 TRBV5-1 - TGCGCCAGCCGTACACAGGGCCGGGACAACGTCCTGACTTTC CASRTQGRDNVLTF
16 - TRBJ2-5 TRBV2 - TGTGCCAGCAGTGAAGGCGGAGGGCCTCCCAGGGAGACCCAGTACTTC CASSEGGGPPRETQYF
15 - TRBJ1-2 TRBV6-5 few TGTGCCAGCAGTTACGACCGGGGTGTAGTCTATGGCTACACCTTC CASSYDRGVVYGYTF
12 - TRBJ1-2 TRBV30 - TGTGCCTGGGGGAGGGCTAACTATGGCTACACCTTC CAWGRANYGYTF
13 TRBD1 TRBJ1-5 TRBV7-2 few TGTGCCAGCAGTTGGACAGGGGATCAGCCCCAGCATTTT CASSWTGDQPQHF
12 - TRBJ2-3 TRBV6-5 - TGTGCCGTGGGGGGGCAAGCAGATACGCAGTATTTT CAVGGQADTQYF
13 - TRBJ1-1 TRBV30 few TGTGCCTGGAGTGTAATAATGTCGGGGGAAGCTTTCTTT CAWSVIMSGEAFF
17 TRBD2 TRBJ2-1 TRBV4-2 - TGTGCCAGCAGCCAAGGCCCAGTCCGCGGGGGGGTCAATGAGCAGTTCTTC CASSQGPVRGGVNEQFF
13 - TRBJ2-3 TRBV29-1 few TGCAGCGTTGAAGCGGCGTTTAAGGGTACGCAGTATTTT CSVEAAFKGTQYF
14 - TRBJ2-1 TRBV7-9 - TGTGCCAGCAGCTTAATTAGGGCGCGTGATGAGCAGTTCTTC CASSLIRARDEQFF
14 - TRBJ2-5 TRBV9 - TGTGCCAGCAGCCTTAGCGTCGGGGATCAGACCCAGTACTTC CASSLSVGDQTQYF
14 - TRBJ2-5 TRBV18 - TGTGCCAGCTCATCAAAGGCCAGCGGTGAGACCCAGTACTTC CASSSKASGETQYF
16 - TRBJ2-3 TRBV5-1 - TGCGCCAGCAGCTTGGCCGCCGGGACCAGCACAGATACGCAGTATTTT CASSLAAGTSTDTQYF
15 TRBD1 TRBJ1-5 TRBV5-1 - TGCGCCAGCAGCCCGACAGGGAGAGGCAATCAGCCCCAGCATTTT CASSPTGRGNQPQHF
14 TRBD1 TRBJ1-5 TRBV2 few TGTGCCAGCAGTGGGACAGGGGAGAGTCAGCCCCAGCATTTT CASSGTGESQPQHF
16 - TRBJ1-5 TRBV30 - TGTGCCTGGACCCCTATGTTGAGCCCTAGGGCTCAGCCCCAGCATTTT CAWTPMLSPRAQPQHF
15 - TRBJ1-4 TRBV15 - TGTGCCACCAGCGCCCGGACCGGGACTAATGAAAAACTGTTTTTT CATSARTGTNEKLFF
15 TRBD1 TRBJ1-5 TRBV30 - TGTGCCTGGAGTACCGGGACAGGGAGCAATCAGCCCCAGCATTTT CAWSTGTGSNQPQHF
14 - TRBJ2-7 TRBV7-2 - TGTGCCAGCAGCGTAGGGCGGGGTTCCTACGAGCAGTACTTC CASSVGRGSYEQYF
16 TRBD2 TRBJ2-1 TRBV4-2 - TGTGCCAGCAGCCAAGATTCGGCTAGCGGGGGGAATGAGCAGTTCTTC CASSQDSASGGNEQFF
14 - TRBJ1-5 TRBV10-3 few TGTGCCATCAGTGACGGACGGGATAATCAGCCCCAGCATTTT CAISDGRDNQPQHF
14 - TRBJ2-3 TRBV11-2 few TGTGCCAGCAGGTACCCTGGGGGCACAGATACGCAGTATTTT CASRYPGGTDTQYF
14 - TRBJ1-2 TRBV29-1 - TGCAGCGTGCGGGCGGGCCCGCTGTCCGGTGGCTACACCTTC CSVRAGPLSGGYTF
14 - TRBJ2-7 TRBV2 - TGTGCCAGCAGTGAATCGGTCCAGATGAGGGAGCAGTACTTC CASSESVQMREQYF
12 - TRBJ2-7 TRBV5-6 once TGTGCCAGCAGCTTCCAGGGGAGTGAGCAGTACTTC CASSFQGSEQYF
14 - TRBJ1-4 TRBV13 few TGTGCCAGCAGCCCTCGAGGAACTAATGAAAAACTGTTTTTT CASSPRGTNEKLFF
15 - TRBJ1-2 TRBV19 few TGTGCCAGTAGTATAGACAGCTGGGCTAACTATGGCTACACCTTC CASSIDSWANYGYTF